This T cell receptor beta chain is from a study of blood T cell repertoires in COVID-19 (TCRdb year 2020). Study-level background: Samples from collaborators originated in the United States, Italy and Spain and spanned both the acute and convalescent phases of COVID-19. The prospective study material was composed of cDNA or gDNA derived from T cells, B-cell-depleted T cells, or PBMCs. Deeply sampled blood TCRbeta repertoires from subjects exposed to, actively infected with, or recovered from COVID-19 were included in the dataset. The repertoires were made available in a free public database intended to serve as a resource for research on the immune response to SARS-CoV-2. Samples were obtained from the ongoing ImmuneRACE study (first 160 participants) and from 1,254 subjects provided by 6 global collaborators. Nearly every sample came with metadata listing a de-identified subject ID, COVID-19 status, age in years and sex. Where available, HLA class I and class II types were obtained from metadata supplied by the sample provider rather than from assay-based typing. Here is what the overall study found, with its caveats: The quantity of clinical and demographic metadata differed by source and by participant and was supplied without curation.

As to this clone: What antigen it recognizes has not been identified. No base-level quality is on record; no much larger clone is a single base apart.

The collaborating institutions used their own protocols to collect whole blood in K2EDTA tubes. Collaborator samples were shipped for TCRbeta analysis as frozen whole blood, isolated PBMCs, or DNA extracted from either sample type. The CDR3 contains 13 residues, cysteine and phenylalanine counted. Just CDR3 DNA is preserved here, 39 bases in frame from base 1. V and J are trimmed by 8 bases and 4 bases, and the gene matches miss 2 bases of the junction. CDR1 and CDR2 are drawn from the germline V gene: MDHEN, SYDVKM. The immunoSEQ Assay, a bias-controlled multiplex PCR, was used to amplify TCRbeta CDR3 regions from genomic DNA. The study's processing was this. The number of nucleated cells in each sample was estimated by amplification of reference gene primers within the assay. To quantify the absolute abundance of each unique TCRbeta CDR3 rearrangement, sequence reads were collapsed and filtered. For each sample, productive Simpson clonality was calculated as the square root of Simpson's diversity index across productive rearrangements. TCRdb limited this immuneACCESS table to in-frame rearrangements with V and J called. A share of clones is missing; checked studies link under half to unresolved V genes, and the rest is unexplained. V and J calls and clone size are given by that table; D and trimming were obtained from the DNA. The sample contains around 70,000 clones, more than 75% of them found a single time. The ten largest clones capture 1.3% to 1.5% of the sample.

Specimen: peripheral blood. This TCR was recovered from a middle-aged man with acute or convalescent COVID-19. The V gene is TRBV28 and the J gene is TRBJ2-5, and TRBD1 aligns with 12 junction nucleotides. The base sequence is TGTGCCAGCGGGACAGGGGGCCCAGAGACCCAGTACTTC. Translated, it reads CASGTGGPETQYF.